Presented here are 13 T cell receptor beta chains from one specimen sequenced in a study of cytomegalovirus exposure and HLA in healthy donors. PCR employed 60 Vbeta and 13 Jbeta primers. This table comes from immunoSEQ multiplex PCR, and its TCRdb copy is limited to in-frame clones, with some not included. Among about 140,000 clones listed, roughly 76% were seen once. Specimen: PBMCs. These receptor sequences come from a human donor in good health.

The V and J genes are TRBV4-2 and TRBJ2-1, with 7 bases that match TRBD2. With V trimmed by 4 bases and J by 0 bases, 6 bases remained unmatched. Germline V CDR1 and CDR2: LGHNA, YNFKEQ. This CDR3 is 16 amino acids long. As DNA, the CDR3 is TGTGCCAGCAGCCCCGGGACTACCTACTCCTACAATGAGCAGTTCTTC. Its translation: CASSPGTTYSYNEQFF.

This rearrangement joins TRBV27 to TRBJ2-6, with 9 bases identical to TRBD2. Germline assignment: CDR1 MNHEY and CDR2 SMNVEV (reference sequence). The junction had 6 bases not matched to a gene; V was cut back by 1 base and J by 2 bases. The CDR3 is 18 amino acids. The CDR3 region has the DNA TGTGCCAGCAGTTTATTGTTGACTAGCGGACCTGGGGCCAACGTCCTGACTTTC. Amino acids: CASSLLLTSGPGANVLTF.

This clone was picked up a small number of times. The chain is built from TRBV5-1 and TRBJ2-3; TRBD1 is a possible D gene (6 bases). With 5 bases removed from V and 0 bases from J, the gap between germline ends came to 7 bases. Germline-derived CDR1 and CDR2 are SGHRS and YFSETQ. This CDR3 is 13 amino acids long. Here the CDR3 reads CASRGQSTDTQYF. CDR3 in DNA: TGCGCCAGCAGAGGACAGAGCACAGATACGCAGTATTTT. The full variable domain, with the rest looked up from reference TRBV5-1 and TRBJ2-3, is KAGVTQTPRYLIKTRGQQVTLSCSPISGHRSVSWYQQTPGQGLQFLFEYFSETQRNKGNFPGRFSGRQFSNSRSEMNVSTLELGDSALYLCASRGQSTDTQYFGPGTRLTVL.

The rearrangement uses TRBV5-4 and TRBJ2-5, with 9 positions matching TRBD2. Germline V CDR1 and CDR2: SGHNT, YYREEE (reference sequence). The CDR3 spans 17 residues. V was pared by 4 bases and J by 0 bases, with 10 bases of the junction left unmatched. The CDR3 loop is CASSLGDSGSYQETQYF. The DNA for the CDR3 is TGTGCCAGCAGCCTAGGAGATAGCGGGAGTTACCAAGAGACCCAGTACTTC.

The rearrangement joins TRBV4-1 to TRBJ2-2; TRBD2 matches at 14 bases. Trimming at V came to 1 base and at J to 5 bases, leaving 6 bases not matched to a gene. Germline lookup yields CDR1 MGHRA and CDR2 YSYEKL. The CDR3 loop spans 18 amino acids. In DNA form, the CDR3 reads TGCGCCAGCAGCCAAGGGGGACTAGCGGGGGTCGGAACCGGGGAGCTGTTTTTT. Its translation is CASSQGGLAGVGTGELFF.

The chain joins TRBV2 to TRBJ1-4; D gene unclear. Looked up from germline, CDR1 is SNHLY and CDR2 is FYNNEI. Deletions cut 6 bases from V and 7 bases from J, with 9 bases between. This CDR3 spans 12 amino acids. Here the CDR3 DNA reads TGTGCCAGCAGCCCCCCTCTTGAAAAACTGTTTTTT. Its protein is CASSPPLEKLFF. Drawing the rest from reference TRBV2 and TRBJ1-4, the complete variable domain is EPEVTQTPSHQVTQMGQEVILRCVPISNHLYFYWYRQILGQKVEFLVSFYNNEISEKSEIFDDQFSVERPDGSNFTLKIRSTKLEDSAMYFCASSPPLEKLFFGSGTQLSVL.

The V gene is TRBV9, the J gene TRBJ1-2, with TRBD1 matching 9 bases. CDR1 SGDLS and CDR2 YYNGEE come from the germline V gene. After removal of 10 bases from V and 4 bases from J, the junction contained 8 bases not matched to a gene. This CDR3 region has 13 residues. DNA of the CDR3: TGTGCCTCACAGGGGGCGAGACGCTATGGCTACACCTTC. Encoded protein: CASQGARRYGYTF.

A few counts support this clone. The chain joins TRBV6-1 to TRBJ1-1, with 7 positions matching TRBD1. V was pared by 3 bases and J by 2 bases, with 9 bases of the junction left unmatched. This CDR3 contains 16 residues. CDR1 and CDR2 (germline): MNHNS, SASEGT. The CDR3 DNA reads TGTGCCAGCAGTGATTTTCCCGGGACAGTAAACACTGAAGCTTTCTTT. Residues: CASSDFPGTVNTEAFF.

This clone appeared once. The chain recombines TRBV7-9 with TRBJ1-1, with D possibly matching TRBD1 (6 bases). V was cut by 3 bases and J by 1 base, with 9 bases left in between. Germline values: CDR1 SEHNR, CDR2 FQNEAQ (reference sequence). The CDR3 consists of 14 residues. The chain's CDR3 is CASSLRGANTEAFF. The CDR3 coding sequence is TGTGCCAGCAGCTTGCGGGGGGCGAACACTGAAGCTTTCTTT.

This clone was counted between two and nine times. The chain joins TRBV5-1 to TRBJ1-2; D is perhaps TRBD1 (5 bases). This CDR3 spans 14 amino acids. Germline-derived CDR1 and CDR2 are SGHRS and YFSETQ. Trimming removed 0 bases at V and 5 bases at J, with 11 bases between. CDR3 protein: CASSLATGDYGYTF. CDR3 sequence (DNA): TGCGCCAGCAGCTTGGCTACAGGTGATTATGGCTACACCTTC.

This rearrangement joins TRBV5-1 to TRBJ1-3; TRBD1 matches at 8 bases. After removal of 4 bases from V and 0 bases from J, the junction contained 6 bases not matched to a gene. CDR1 SGHRS and CDR2 YFSETQ come from the germline V gene. CDR3 length: 16 residues. The CDR3, as DNA: TGCGCCAGCAGCCCGACGACAGGGGCCTCTGGAAACACCATATATTTT. Protein sequence: CASSPTTGASGNTIYF.

The V and J genes are TRBV9 and TRBJ2-5, with D possibly being TRBD1 (6 bases). With 4 bases removed from V and 1 base from J, the gap between germline ends came to 11 bases. This CDR3 spans 14 amino acids. The germline V gene has CDR1 SGDLS and CDR2 YYNGEE. The CDR3 region has the DNA TGTGCCAGCAGCATTACAGGGATCCAAGAGACCCAGTACTTC. As protein: CASSITGIQETQYF.

This chain links TRBV4-2 with TRBJ2-5, with TRBD1 identical over 9 bases. V dropped 0 bases and J dropped 5; count of bases not matched to a gene: 16. From germline, CDR1 is LGHNA and CDR2 YNFKEQ. CDR3 size: 19 residues. The CDR3 region is CASSQDEGARTGVRETQYF. Here the CDR3 DNA reads TGTGCCAGCAGCCAAGATGAGGGGGCTAGGACAGGGGTCCGGGAGACCCAGTACTTC.